The 27 T cell receptor beta chains presented below share a single source sample, sequenced in a study of shared clonotypes between healthy human individuals. In the naive CD8 group, cells lacked CD45RO and were positively selected for CCR7, so terminally differentiated effector memory CD45RA+ cells were left out. Data came from immunoSEQ multiplex PCR; TCRdb stores just in-frame clones and leaves some out. The sample yields millions of clones, 90% to 95% seen once. The material sequenced was naive CD8+ T cells from PBMCs. All receptors come from a man in his late teens or twenties in good health. Some clones in this sample may be carry-over from other donors' samples.

This chain uses TRBV4-3 with TRBJ2-6; no definite D call. CDR3 length: 15 amino acids. Trimming pared 8 bases from V and 3 bases from J, leaving 14 bases between. From germline, CDR1 is LGHNA and CDR2 YSLEER. The CDR3 sequence: CASATARFGANVLTF. The CDR3 region has the DNA TGCGCCAGCGCTACCGCCAGGTTTGGGGCCAACGTCCTGACTTTC.

This chain links TRBV28 with TRBJ2-5; D not certain. Germline-derived CDR1 and CDR2 are MDHEN and SYDVKM. This CDR3 has 14 amino acids. The V and J ends lost 3 bases and 2 bases respectively, with 10 bases between them. The CDR3 loop reads CASSLITPQETQYF. The DNA for the CDR3 is TGTGCCAGCAGTTTGATAACACCACAAGAGACCCAGTACTTC.

The V and J genes are TRBV28 and TRBJ1-1; D ambiguous. V dropped 3 bases and J dropped 4 bases, with 9 bases sitting between them. The CDR3 is made up of 13 amino acids. Per the germline V gene, CDR1 is MDHEN and CDR2 is SYDVKM. In DNA form, the CDR3 reads TGTGCCAGCAGTTTCCCCCTCGGCACTGAAGCTTTCTTT. Translated: CASSFPLGTEAFF.

The chain links TRBV10-2 to TRBJ2-2, with D hard to call. The germline V gene has CDR1 WSHSY and CDR2 SAAADI. CDR3 size: 11 residues. The V gene lost 7 bases and the J gene lost 7 bases, with 7 bases spanning the gap. The CDR3 reads CASNPGGELFF. CDR3 sequence (DNA): TGCGCCAGCAACCCAGGCGGGGAGCTGTTTTTT.

This sequence joins TRBV28 and TRBJ1-2; D ambiguous. Germline CDR1 is MDHEN and CDR2 is SYDVKM. Trimming took 4 bases from V and 4 from J, leaving 4 bases between them. The CDR3 spans 11 residues. For the CDR3, the DNA is TGTGCCAGCAGTTCCGGCTATGGCTACACCTTC. Its protein is CASSSGYGYTF.

The chain has TRBV7-9 and TRBJ2-5; 10 bases map to TRBD1. The CDR3 has 15 amino acids. Germline-derived CDR1 and CDR2 are SEHNR and FQNEAQ (reference sequence). The ends lost 1 base at V and 4 bases at J; junction bases unmatched: 3. In nucleotides, the CDR3 is TGTGCCAGCAGCTTAGGGGACAGGGGAAGAGAGACCCAGTACTTC. Translated, it gives CASSLGDRGRETQYF.

The rearrangement joins TRBV2 to TRBJ2-7, with TRBD2 matching 8 bases. The CDR3 runs to 13 residues. Germline values: CDR1 SNHLY, CDR2 FYNNEI. V gave up 3 bases and J gave up 5 bases; unmatched junction bases: 3. The CDR3, as DNA: TGTGCCAGCAGTGAGGCGGGAGGCCACGAGCAGTACTTC. It specifies CASSEAGGHEQYF.

As regards this clone: Within the sample, other DNA sequences also encode this same CDR3. This rearrangement joins TRBV27 to TRBJ2-1, with D perhaps TRBD2 (5 bases). V dropped 3 bases and J dropped 0 bases, with 9 bases sitting between them. CDR1 is MNHEY, CDR2 SMNVEV, per germline (reference sequence). This CDR3 is built from 15 residues. CDR3 DNA sequence: TGTGCCAGCAGTTTGCGGAGGAGCTCCTACAATGAGCAGTTCTTC. This gives the protein CASSLRRSSYNEQFF.

The rearrangement uses TRBV4-2 and TRBJ2-1; the D gene is possibly TRBD2 (5 bases). Germline V gives CDR1 LGHNA, CDR2 YNFKEQ. With 0 bases removed from V and 4 bases from J, the gap between germline ends came to 13 bases. CDR3 length: 16 amino acids. For the CDR3, the DNA is TGTGCCAGCAGCCAAGATTTGTTAGCGCAATACAATGAGCAGTTCTTC. It encodes CASSQDLLAQYNEQFF.

The V gene is TRBV7-3, the J gene TRBJ2-3, with D possibly called TRBD1 or TRBD2 (5 bases each). CDR3 length: 15 amino acids. Between the trimmed V and J ends, which lost 5 bases and 0 bases, there was a span of 12 bases. The V gene's germline CDR1 is SGHTA and CDR2 FQGTGA. This CDR3 reads CASSQSGLSTDTQYF. CDR3 nucleotides: TGTGCCAGCAGCCAGTCGGGGCTAAGCACAGATACGCAGTATTTT.

Note on this clone: At the DNA level, this CDR3 is encoded by other sequences in the same sample as well. The chain has TRBV19 and TRBJ1-1; maybe TRBD1 (5 bases). This CDR3 is built from 13 residues. Germline lookup yields CDR1 LNHDA and CDR2 SQIVND (reference sequence). V was trimmed by 3 bases and J by 5 bases, leaving 10 bases between them. The CDR3 reads CASSMGPGTEAFF. CDR3 bases: TGTGCCAGTAGTATGGGGCCGGGAACTGAAGCTTTCTTT.

The chain uses TRBV2 and TRBJ1-1; perhaps TRBD1 as D (6 bases). This CDR3 spans 15 amino acids. V was pared by 2 bases and J by 11 bases, with 21 bases between. CDR1 and CDR2 from the germline V gene are SNHLY and FYNNEI. The CDR3 spells CASSEYGGRTMLAFF. As DNA, the CDR3 is TGTGCCAGCAGTGAATACGGGGGCCGGACGATGCTGGCTTTCTTT.

The V call is TRBV2, the J call TRBJ2-7; 9 bases are shared with TRBD1. Germline loops: CDR1 SNHLY, CDR2 FYNNEI. Germline trimming cut 7 bases from V and 5 bases from J; bases unmatched to any gene: 3. This CDR3 has 12 residues. The CDR3 loop reads CASIRTGDEQYF. The CDR3 DNA is TGTGCCAGCATCCGGACAGGGGACGAGCAGTACTTC.

V and J are TRBV28 and TRBJ1-1; TRBD1 is a possible D gene (6 bases). Germline V gene data show CDR1 as MDHEN and CDR2 as SYDVKM. This CDR3 has 14 residues. The V gene lost 6 bases and the J gene lost 4 bases, with 15 bases spanning the gap. CDR3 residues: CASRPARGLTEAFF. The CDR3 DNA follows: TGTGCCAGCAGACCCGCCCGGGGGCTCACTGAAGCTTTCTTT.

In nucleotides, the CDR3 is TGTGCCAGCAGCGTTTGGGAAGATACGCAGTATTTT. It encodes CASSVWEDTQYF. The chain uses TRBV9 and TRBJ2-3; no clear D gene. Trimming removed 2 bases at V and 5 bases at J, with 6 bases between. Germline CDR1 is SGDLS and CDR2 is YYNGEE. There are 12 residues in the CDR3.

In this sample, this clone turned up once. V usage is TRBV4-1 and J usage is TRBJ2-7, with D tentatively TRBD1 (5 bases). V lost 3 bases, J lost 5 bases, and 14 bases lay in between. This CDR3 region has 14 residues. Germline CDR1 reads MGHRA; CDR2 reads YSYEKL. The CDR3 sequence is CASSQVTVGNEQYF. The CDR3 nucleotides are TGCGCCAGCAGCCAGGTGACAGTCGGCAACGAGCAGTACTTC.

The chain joins TRBV30 to TRBJ2-1; the D gene is possibly TRBD1 (5 bases). CDR3 length equals 16 residues. Per the germline V gene, CDR1 is GTSNPN and CDR2 is SVGIG (reference sequence). Trimming pared 0 bases from V and 1 base from J, leaving 13 bases between. The DNA for the CDR3 is TGTGCCTGGAGTGTGAGGTTCACAGGATCCTACAATGAGCAGTTCTTC. The encoded protein is CAWSVRFTGSYNEQFF.

The V and J genes are TRBV11-1 and TRBJ1-4, with D unclear. V was shortened by 2 bases and J by 8 bases, with 15 bases between the two germline ends. CDR3 length: 15 amino acids. CDR1 is SGHAT, CDR2 FQDESV, per germline (reference sequence). The CDR3 nucleotides are TGTGCCAGCAGCTTATATGCAGGCCGACACGAAAAACTGTTTTTT. This translates into CASSLYAGRHEKLFF.

The chain recombines TRBV6-1 with TRBJ2-3, with D possibly being TRBD1 or TRBD2 (5 bases each). Germline lookup yields CDR1 MNHNS and CDR2 SASEGT. Trimming removed 5 bases from V and 6 bases from J, with 18 bases in between. The CDR3 runs 15 residues. The CDR3 DNA reads TGTGCCAGCAGTCTTCCGGGACGCCGAGGCGATACGCAGTATTTT. It yields the protein CASSLPGRRGDTQYF.

The chain joins TRBV7-2 to TRBJ2-5, with D possibly called TRBD1 or TRBD2 (5 bases each). The V and J ends lost 5 bases and 3 bases respectively, with 10 bases between them. The CDR3 is 13 amino acids. Germline V gene data show CDR1 as SGHTA and CDR2 as FQGNSA. The CDR3 reads CASSPGTEETQYF. CDR3 in DNA: TGTGCCAGCAGCCCCGGGACGGAAGAGACCCAGTACTTC.

This rearrangement joins TRBV15 to TRBJ2-7, with TRBD1 matching 8 bases. The germline gives CDR1 LNHNV, CDR2 YYDKDF (reference sequence). The CDR3 contains 17 residues. Trimming cost V 0 bases and J 1 base; bases outside gene matches: 8. The CDR3 loop is CATSRDLTGQGSYEQYF. For the CDR3, the DNA is TGTGCCACCAGCAGAGATCTTACAGGACAGGGATCCTACGAGCAGTACTTC.

This chain uses TRBV12-5 with TRBJ2-7; TRBD1 matches 8 bases. The germline CDR1 and CDR2 sequences are LGHNT and FRNRAP. Trimming removed 1 base from V and 0 bases from J; junction bases left unmatched: 8. The CDR3 length is 17 residues. The CDR3 DNA reads as TGTGCTAGTGGTTTGGATAACCTTGGACAGGGCTCCTACGAGCAGTACTTC. This codes for CASGLDNLGQGSYEQYF.

The V call is TRBV13, the J call TRBJ1-2, with a tentative D call TRBD1 (5 bases). The length of the CDR3 is 15 residues. Trimming left V 3 bases short and J 6 bases short, with 17 bases between. The germline CDR1 and CDR2 sequences are PRHDT and FYEKMQ (reference sequence). The CDR3, as DNA: TGTGCCAGCAGCTTCCGGCTCCCGACAGTTGATGGCTACACCTTC. Translated: CASSFRLPTVDGYTF.

The chain carries TRBV27 and TRBJ2-7; D may be TRBD1 (6 bases). V was clipped by 8 bases and J by 4 bases, with 15 bases between them. The V gene's germline CDR1 is MNHEY and CDR2 SMNVEV (reference sequence). The CDR3 is made up of 13 amino acids. The CDR3 DNA reads TGTGCCAGCCGTAGCACCGGACAGTACGAGCAGTACTTC. It specifies CASRSTGQYEQYF.

The chain employs TRBV27 and TRBJ2-5; D assignment may be TRBD1 or TRBD2 (5 bases each). Trimming pared 8 bases from V and 3 bases from J, leaving 19 bases between. Germline-derived CDR1 and CDR2 are MNHEY and SMNVEV (reference sequence). The CDR3 is made up of 15 amino acids. The CDR3 here is CASGQGGLREETQYF. CDR3 bases: TGTGCCAGCGGTCAGGGCGGGCTAAGGGAAGAGACCCAGTACTTC.

The J gene is TRBJ2-2, the V gene TRBV15; D uncertain. Trimming removed 0 bases from V and 7 bases from J, with 12 bases in between. The CDR3 has 15 residues. CDR1 is LNHNV, CDR2 YYDKDF, per germline (reference sequence). CDR3 residues: CATSRESSAFGELFF. The CDR3 DNA reads as TGTGCCACCAGCAGAGAATCGTCCGCTTTCGGGGAGCTGTTTTTT.

The chain has TRBV28 and TRBJ1-2; D might be TRBD1 (5 bases). The CDR3 spans 15 residues. Germline V CDR1 and CDR2: MDHEN, SYDVKM. The V end lost 4 bases, the J end lost 5 bases, and 17 bases lay between the germline ends. This chain's CDR3 is CASSSPLGELYGYTF. DNA for the CDR3: TGTGCCAGCAGTTCCCCCCTAGGGGAACTGTATGGCTACACCTTC.